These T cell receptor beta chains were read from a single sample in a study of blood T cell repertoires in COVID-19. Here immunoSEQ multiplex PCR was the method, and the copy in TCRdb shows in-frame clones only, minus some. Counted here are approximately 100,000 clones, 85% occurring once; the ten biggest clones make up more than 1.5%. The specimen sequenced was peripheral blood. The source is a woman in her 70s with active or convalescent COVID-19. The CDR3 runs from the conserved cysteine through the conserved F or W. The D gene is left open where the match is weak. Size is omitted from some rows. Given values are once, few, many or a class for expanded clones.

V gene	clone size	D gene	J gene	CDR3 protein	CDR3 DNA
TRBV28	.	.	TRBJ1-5	CASSSRTVSGNQPQHF	TGTGCCAGCAGTTCCCGCACAGTTAGTGGCAATCAGCCCCAGCATTTT
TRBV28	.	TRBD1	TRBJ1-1	CASSSGQGNTEAFF	TGTGCCAGCAGTTCGGGACAGGGAAACACTGAAGCTTTCTTT
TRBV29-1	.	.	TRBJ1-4	CSARGTNEKLFF	TGCAGCGCTAGGGGAACTAATGAAAAACTGTTTTTT
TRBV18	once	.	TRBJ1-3	CASSQTMDGGSGNTIYF	TGTGCCAGCTCACAAACCATGGACGGAGGCTCTGGAAACACCATATATTTT
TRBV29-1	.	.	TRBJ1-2	CSVATGTNYGYTF	TGCAGCGTTGCCACAGGGACTAACTATGGCTACACCTTC
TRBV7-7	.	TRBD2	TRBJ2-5	CASSSTSGGREETQYF	TGTGCTAGCAGCTCGACTAGCGGGGGAAGAGAAGAGACCCAGTACTTC
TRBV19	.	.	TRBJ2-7	CASSVVQGSGQYF	TGTGCCAGTAGTGTCGTACAGGGTTCAGGGCAGTACTTC
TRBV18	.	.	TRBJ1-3	CASSDFTGLLFSGNTIYF	TGTGCCAGCTCAGATTTTACGGGACTCCTGTTCTCTGGAAACACCATATATTTT
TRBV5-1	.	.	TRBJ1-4	CASSLGTATNEKLFF	TGCGCCAGCAGCTTGGGGACAGCAACTAATGAAAAACTGTTTTTT
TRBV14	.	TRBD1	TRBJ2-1	CASSHRDSPYNEQFF	TGTGCCAGCAGCCACCGGGACAGTCCCTACAATGAGCAGTTCTTC
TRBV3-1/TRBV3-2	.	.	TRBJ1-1	CASSQGRGSTEAFF	TGTGCCAGCAGCCAAGGGCGGGGGAGCACTGAAGCTTTCTTT
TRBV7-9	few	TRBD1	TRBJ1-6	CASSLGTGFSPLHF	TGTGCCAGCAGCTTGGGGACAGGGTTTTCACCCCTCCACTTT
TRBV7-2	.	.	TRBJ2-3	CASCLGGPGDTQYF	TGTGCCAGCTGTTTGGGGGGGCCGGGAGATACGCAGTATTTT
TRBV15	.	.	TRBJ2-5	CATSRALQETQYF	TGTGCCACCAGCAGAGCCCTGCAAGAGACCCAGTACTTC
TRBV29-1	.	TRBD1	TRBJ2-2	CSVTTGTGSAGELFF	TGCAGCGTTACGACCGGGACAGGTTCCGCCGGGGAGCTGTTTTTT
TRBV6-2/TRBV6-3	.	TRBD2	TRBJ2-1	CASSRLGTSGFDEQFF	TGTGCCAGCAGTAGACTTGGGACTAGCGGCTTCGATGAGCAGTTCTTC
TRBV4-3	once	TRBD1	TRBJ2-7	CASSPGQSSYEQYF	TGCGCCAGCAGCCCGGGACAGAGCTCCTACGAGCAGTACTTC
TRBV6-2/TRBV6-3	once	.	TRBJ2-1	CASSYSTVSNEQFF	TGTGCCAGCAGTTACTCGACAGTATCGAATGAGCAGTTCTTC
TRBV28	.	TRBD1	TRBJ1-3	CASNTGGGNTIYF	TGTGCCAGCAATACAGGGGGAGGAAACACCATATATTTT
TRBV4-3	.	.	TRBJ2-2	CASSRTQGGTGELFF	TGCGCCAGCAGCCGGACCCAGGGGGGCACCGGGGAGCTGTTTTTT
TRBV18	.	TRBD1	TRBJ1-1	CASSPNRDRADEAFF	TGTGCCAGCTCCCCTAACCGGGACAGAGCAGACGAAGCTTTCTTT
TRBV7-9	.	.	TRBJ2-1	CASSPGIEQFF	TGTGCCAGCAGCCCGGGGATTGAGCAGTTCTTC
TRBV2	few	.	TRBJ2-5	CASMGDGSGTQYF	TGTGCCAGCATGGGGGACGGGAGTGGGACCCAGTACTTC
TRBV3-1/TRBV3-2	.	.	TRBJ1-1	CASSQPGGNTEAFF	TGTGCCAGCAGCCAACCCGGGGGGAACACTGAAGCTTTCTTT
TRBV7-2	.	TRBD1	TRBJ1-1	CASRPDRGNTEAFF	TGTGCCAGCAGACCGGACAGGGGGAACACTGAAGCTTTCTTT
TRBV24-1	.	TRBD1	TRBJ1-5	CATSDRGTGGNQPQHF	TGTGCCACCAGTGATCGTGGGACAGGGGGCAATCAGCCCCAGCATTTT
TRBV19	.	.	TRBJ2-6	CASSIFLGTYSSGANVLTF	TGTGCCAGTAGTATCTTTCTCGGGACATACTCCTCTGGGGCCAACGTCCTGACTTTC
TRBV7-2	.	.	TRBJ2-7	CASSSSTRVGAYEQYF	TGTGCCAGCAGCAGTTCAACGCGGGTCGGCGCCTACGAGCAGTACTTC
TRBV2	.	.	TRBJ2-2	CASRRGLTGELFF	TGTGCCAGCAGGCGGGGGCTCACCGGGGAGCTGTTTTTT
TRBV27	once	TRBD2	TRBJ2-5	CASRLGIAGGPETQYF	TGTGCCAGCAGGCTGGGTATAGCGGGAGGGCCGGAGACCCAGTACTTC
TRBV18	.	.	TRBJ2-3	CASSTPTGTDTQYF	TGTGCCAGCTCCACTCCCACAGGCACAGATACGCAGTATTTT
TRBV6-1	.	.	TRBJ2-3	CASSDRSLAADTQYF	TGTGCCAGCAGTGACAGGTCCCTAGCAGCGGATACGCAGTATTTT
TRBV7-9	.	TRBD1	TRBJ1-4	CASSFPGTGLSLSNEKLFF	TGTGCCAGCAGCTTTCCCGGGACAGGGCTTTCCCTAAGTAATGAAAAACTGTTTTTT
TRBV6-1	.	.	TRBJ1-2	CASSDQVGGYTF	TGTGCCAGCAGTGACCAGGTTGGGGGCTACACCTTC
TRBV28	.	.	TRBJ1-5	CASSSRGFGNQPQHF	TGTGCCAGCAGTAGCAGGGGATTTGGCAATCAGCCCCAGCATTTT
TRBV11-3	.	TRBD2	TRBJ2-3	CASSPDSGSWADTQYF	TGTGCCAGCAGCCCGGATAGCGGGAGTTGGGCAGATACGCAGTATTTT
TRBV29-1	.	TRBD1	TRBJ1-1	CSGGDRAATEAFF	TGCAGCGGGGGAGACAGGGCGGCTACTGAAGCTTTCTTT